The 32 T cell receptor beta chains in this list originate from one sample, sequenced in a study of metastatic and nonmetastatic thyroid tumors (dated by TCRdb to about 2020). To prepare the library, PCR was applied. Sequencing instrument: Illumina HiSeq 4000. TCRdb passed the public sequencing reads through fastp at Q25 and MiXCR, retaining productive beta sequences. Within this sample are roughly 13,000 clones, with 20% to 30% of them counted one time only. Of the sample, approximately 10% is held by the ten largest clones. Before undergoing thyroid surgery, none of the patients had been given any kind of treatment. The specimen was tumor tissue. The receptors were sampled from a female donor with papillary thyroid cancer or a benign thyroid nodule (not recorded which). Some clones in this sample may be carry-over from other donors' samples.

This clone has more than one count but fewer than ten. This may come from a read error, since a much larger clone is one base off. The sample holds other DNA sequences that translate to the same CDR3. The V and J genes are TRBV10-1 and TRBJ1-2; 8 bases agree with TRBD1. The CDR3 totals 15 residues. Germline V CDR1 and CDR2: WNHNN, SYGVQD (reference sequence). The V gene end was trimmed by 8 bases and the J gene end by 9 bases; junction bases not matched to a gene: 17. CDR3 protein: CASLAPIGTGNSYTF. For the CDR3, the DNA is TGCGCCAGCTTAGCCCCGATCGGGACAGGTAATAGCTACACCTTC.

This clone was observed a handful of times. J is TRBJ2-7 and V is TRBV28; 8 bases fit TRBD2. J gave up 4 bases and V 5 bases, and 13 bases lay outside the gene matches. The CDR3 length is 16 residues. Per germline, CDR1 MDHEN and CDR2 SYDVKM. This CDR3 is CASSTSGSALSYEQYF. CDR3 DNA sequence: TGTGCCAGCAGTACGAGCGGGAGTGCCCTTAGTTACGAGCAGTACTTC.

In the case of this clone: One base away lies a much larger clone, so this may be a sequencing read error. Here the CDR3 DNA reads TGTGCCAGCAATTTGGTCCAATCAATGCGGGATACGCAGTATTTT. This gives the protein CASNLVQSMRDTQYF. This sequence joins TRBV12-3 or TRBV12-4 and TRBJ2-3; no clear D. V lost 7 bases to trimming and J lost 6 bases, with 20 bases between them. This CDR3 is 15 amino acids long.

This clone is classed as medium-sized (0.01 to 0.1%). V gene TRBV15 combines with J gene TRBJ1-4, with 7 bases that match TRBD1. The germline V gene has CDR1 LNHNV and CDR2 YYDKDF (reference sequence). The CDR3 length is 16 residues. Trimming at V came to 0 bases and at J to 10 bases, leaving 11 bases not matched to a gene. CDR3 in amino acids: CATSRETGQGVVKLFF. As DNA, the CDR3 is TGTGCCACCAGCAGAGAAACCGGGCAGGGGGTGGTAAAACTGTTTTTT.

This clone was seen many times. The chain links TRBV10-1 to TRBJ2-4, with 7 bases aligning to TRBD1. The CDR3 length is 14 residues. Germline values: CDR1 WNHNN, CDR2 SYGVQD (reference sequence). The ends lost 6 bases at V and 8 bases at J; junction bases unmatched: 10. In DNA form, the CDR3 reads TGCGCCAGCAGCCCAACAGGGGCCGGGTACATTCAGTACTTC. This encodes CASSPTGAGYIQYF.

A few counts support this clone. The rearrangement joins TRBV25-1 to TRBJ2-1; TRBD2 agrees at 12 bases. The CDR3 is 14 amino acids. V shed 5 bases and J 10 bases; nucleotides not matched to a gene: 6. The germline V gene encodes CDR1 MGHDK and CDR2 SYGVNS. CDR3 protein: CASSRSGTSGEQFF. The DNA of the CDR3 is TGTGCCAGCAGTCGCTCGGGGACTAGCGGGGAGCAGTTCTTC.

This clone was found a few times. The gene calls are TRBV12-3 or TRBV12-4 and TRBJ2-7, with a tentative D call TRBD1 (5 bases). The CDR3 loop spans 13 amino acids. Deletions cut 0 bases from V and 4 bases from J, with 7 bases between. The DNA of the CDR3 is TGTGCCAGCAGTTTAGCGACAGTGTACGAGCAGTACTTC. This translates into CASSLATVYEQYF.

This clone ranks as medium-sized. The CDR3 here is CASSGQMDNEQFF. Here the CDR3 DNA reads TGTGCCAGTAGCGGACAGATGGACAATGAGCAGTTCTTC. This chain connects TRBV19 to TRBJ2-1, with D perhaps TRBD1 (6 bases). CDR3 size: 13 residues. V was clipped by 6 bases and J by 5 bases, with 11 bases between them. CDR1 and CDR2 (germline): LNHDA, SQIVND (reference sequence).

This clone has ten or more counts. V gene TRBV2 combines with J gene TRBJ2-4; either TRBD1 or TRBD2 may fit D (6 bases each). V was shortened by 5 bases and J by 0 bases, with 11 bases between the two germline ends. CDR3 size: 15 residues. Germline CDR1 is SNHLY and CDR2 is FYNNEI. CDR3 DNA sequence: TGTGCCAGCAGTAACAGGGACTCAGCCAAAAACATTCAGTACTTC. Translation: CASSNRDSAKNIQYF.

The chain recombines TRBV6-1 with TRBJ2-1; 8 positions match TRBD1. The ends lost 6 bases at V and 8 bases at J; junction bases unmatched: 3. This CDR3 is 12 amino acids long. The germline V gene encodes CDR1 MNHNS and CDR2 SASEGT. The CDR3: CASRVQGDEQFF. Here the CDR3 DNA reads TGTGCCAGCAGAGTACAGGGGGATGAGCAGTTCTTC.

The V and J genes are TRBV14 and TRBJ2-5; the match to TRBD2 covers 10 bases. Germline trimming cut 2 bases from V and 3 bases from J; bases unmatched to any gene: 6. The CDR3 runs to 16 residues. Germline V gene lookup returns CDR1 SGHDN and CDR2 FVKESK. CDR3 protein: CASSQFLLAGKETQYF. The CDR3 region has the DNA TGTGCCAGCAGCCAATTCTTACTAGCGGGAAAAGAGACCCAGTACTTC.

The chain links TRBV4-2 to TRBJ1-4; no definite D call. The CDR3 runs 13 residues. The V end lost 0 bases, the J end lost 15 bases, and 14 bases lay between the germline ends. Germline-derived CDR1 and CDR2 are LGHNA and YNFKEQ. The CDR3, as DNA: TGTGCCAGCAGCCAAGATGTCCTAAAAAAGGTGTTTTTT. Its translation: CASSQDVLKKVFF.

This chain uses TRBV11-1 with TRBJ1-1; 7 bases are shared with TRBD1. Germline CDR1 reads SGHAT; CDR2 reads FQDESV (reference sequence). V lost 4 bases and J lost 1; bases outside the gene matches: 9. CDR3 size: 16 residues. DNA of the CDR3: TGTGCCAGCAGCTCCCGAGTCAGGGGGGGGAACACTGAAGCTTTCTTT. Amino acid sequence: CASSSRVRGGNTEAFF.

Concerning this clone: The same CDR3 can be traced to other DNA sequences in this sample. The V and J genes are TRBV5-4 and TRBJ2-4; 9 nucleotides align to TRBD2. Germline lookup yields CDR1 SGHNT and CDR2 YYREEE (reference sequence). J lost 5 bases, V lost 4 bases, and 7 bases had no gene match. This CDR3 has 15 residues. Here the CDR3 reads CASSRAGGTQNIQYF. The CDR3 DNA sequence: TGTGCCAGCAGCAGAGCGGGAGGAACCCAAAACATTCAGTACTTC.

This clone is labeled medium-sized. The chain carries TRBV11-1 and TRBJ1-3; D uncertain. With 5 bases removed from V and 2 bases from J, the gap between germline ends came to 16 bases. The germline CDR1 and CDR2 sequences are SGHAT and FQDESV (reference sequence). The CDR3 runs to 16 residues. The CDR3 DNA follows: TGTGCCAGCAGCCCCCTGGGAGGAACCGCTGGAAACACCATATATTTT. It is translated as CASSPLGGTAGNTIYF.

As concerns this clone: One junction end does not reproduce the germline sequence, and a read error may be involved. This sequence joins TRBV7-8 and TRBJ2-2; 13 bases fit TRBD2. The length of the CDR3 is 16 residues. CDR1 and CDR2 from the germline V gene are SGHVS and FQNEAQ. The CDR3 nucleotides are TGTGCCAGCAGTCGGACTAGCGGGAGTCTCACCGGGGATCTGTTTTTT. It is translated as CASSRTSGSLTGDLFF.

This clone was seen repeatedly, ten times or more. V and J are TRBV5-4 and TRBJ1-4; 7 positions match TRBD1. This CDR3 region has 16 residues. The trim removed 1 base at V and 0 bases at J, leaving 3 bases unmatched. CDR1 is SGHNT, CDR2 YYREEE, per germline (reference sequence). This chain's CDR3 is CASSLWTGATNEKLFF. The DNA for the CDR3 is TGTGCCAGCAGCTTGTGGACAGGTGCAACTAATGAAAAACTGTTTTTT.

This clone was detected ten times or more. The rearrangement joins TRBV28 to TRBJ2-3; TRBD1 matches 7 bases. Germline V gene sequence: CDR1 MDHEN, CDR2 SYDVKM. The CDR3 spans 19 residues. Trimming cost V 3 bases and J 2 bases; bases outside gene matches: 17. The CDR3 DNA reads as TGTGCCAGCAGTTTGCGCCGGGACAGCTCACAGACAGCCACAGATACGCAGTATTTT. This encodes CASSLRRDSSQTATDTQYF.

This clone is classed as medium-sized. This chain links TRBV6-1 with TRBJ2-7; possible D gene TRBD1, 5 bases. Germline V gene data show CDR1 as MNHNS and CDR2 as SASEGT. Trimming left V 4 bases short and J 2 bases short, with 18 bases between. The CDR3 extends over 16 amino acids. In DNA, the CDR3 is TGTGCCAGCAGTGGGACCCTGGGCAGGGAAGCCTACGAGCAGTACTTC. This gives the protein CASSGTLGREAYEQYF.

Sample share makes this clone medium-sized. The V call is TRBV6-4, the J call TRBJ2-3; TRBD1 aligns across 8 bases. The ends lost 3 bases at V and 2 bases at J; junction bases unmatched: 1. Germline CDR1 MRHNA, CDR2 SNTAGT. The CDR3 contains 14 residues. CDR3 sequence: CASSEDRATDTQYF. The CDR3 DNA reads as TGTGCCAGCAGTGAGGACAGGGCCACAGATACGCAGTATTTT.

The rearrangement links TRBV11-1 to TRBJ1-2; the match to TRBD1 covers 10 bases. Trimming took 0 bases from V and 3 from J; bases not matched to a gene: 4. Germline values: CDR1 SGHAT, CDR2 FQDESV (reference sequence). CDR3 size: 16 residues. CDR3 DNA: TGTGCCAGCAGCTTAGCCGACAGGGGGCTTGACTATGGCTACACCTTC. This gives the protein CASSLADRGLDYGYTF.

V gene TRBV11-2 combines with J gene TRBJ2-3, with 10 nucleotides matching TRBD1. The J call could be wrong; TRBJ1-5 is a better fit for the DNA end. CDR1 and CDR2 (germline): SGHAT, FQNNGV. The CDR3 sequence is 17 residues long. CDR3: CASSRGPKTGGTDTQHF. The DNA for the CDR3 is TGTGCCAGCAGCCGAGGGCCCAAGACAGGGGGCACAGATACACAGCATTTT.

The sample holds a few counts of this clone. V usage is TRBV28 and J usage is TRBJ2-7, with a tentative D call TRBD1 (5 bases). V was shortened by 10 bases and J by 1 base, with 20 bases between the two germline ends. The V gene's germline CDR1 is MDHEN and CDR2 SYDVKM. This CDR3 comprises 15 residues. The DNA for the CDR3 is TGTGCCACCGTCTGGTCATCCAGGGAATCCTACGAGCAGTACTTC. As protein: CATVWSSRESYEQYF.

Notes on this clone: The germline gene is not matched at one end of the junction; a read error may be the cause. The chain uses TRBV7-6 and TRBJ2-3; D is possibly TRBD1 or TRBD2 (5 bases each). The CDR3 sequence is 14 residues long. Per the germline V gene, CDR1 is SGHVS and CDR2 is FNYEAQ. Here the CDR3 DNA reads TGTTCCAGCAGCTTACTAGGGACCGCAGATACGCTGTATTTT. This codes for CSSSLLGTADTLYF.

By share, this clone ranks as medium-sized (0.01 to 0.1%). The CDR3 region is CASSLALVGAGNTIYF. The CDR3 DNA is TGTGCCAGCAGCTTGGCCTTGGTGGGAGCTGGAAACACCATATATTTT. V is TRBV7-2 and J is TRBJ1-3; D unresolved. The CDR3 extends over 16 amino acids. Trimming removed 3 bases from V and 2 bases from J, with 14 bases in between. CDR1 SGHTA and CDR2 FQGNSA come from the germline V gene.

The sample holds a few counts of this clone. At one end, the junction sequence differs from germline, possibly due to a read error. The rearrangement uses TRBV6-1 and TRBJ2-7; 11 positions match TRBD1. Looked up from germline, CDR1 is MNHNS and CDR2 is SASEGT. This CDR3 contains 15 residues. CDR3 sequence: CAISTPGQGAYEQYF. CDR3 coding DNA: TGTGCCATCAGTACACCGGGACAGGGGGCCTACGAGCAGTACTTC.

In this sample, this clone turned up many times. This chain uses TRBV29-1 with TRBJ2-2; D is uncertain. Germline CDR1 SQVTM, CDR2 ANQGSEA. The V end lost 3 bases, the J end lost 1 base, and 12 bases lay between the germline ends. CDR3 length equals 15 residues. DNA of the CDR3: TGCAGCGTTGAGGGTGCAGCCGAGAACACCGGGGAGCTGTTTTTT. Its translation is CSVEGAAENTGELFF.

This clone has more than one count but fewer than ten. The rearrangement joins TRBV28 to TRBJ1-3, with unresolved D. The germline V gene encodes CDR1 MDHEN and CDR2 SYDVKM. The CDR3 is 16 amino acids. The V end lost 1 base, the J end lost 5 bases, and 15 bases lay between the germline ends. CDR3 nucleotides: TGTGCCAGCAGTTTATTATTGCACGGCGGGCGAAACACCATATATTTT. This translates into CASSLLLHGGRNTIYF.

This clone is categorized as medium-sized. The rearrangement links TRBV5-1 to TRBJ2-7; the D gene is possibly TRBD2 (5 bases). The CDR3 runs 17 residues. Germline V gene data show CDR1 as SGHRS and CDR2 as YFSETQ. Trimming took off 2 bases at V and 0 bases at J, with 18 bases between the two ends. CDR3 sequence (DNA): TGCGCCAGCAGCTTCATGAGGGAAAAAGGGCCCTCCTACGAGCAGTACTTC. This translates into CASSFMREKGPSYEQYF.

This clone is labeled medium-sized (0.01 to 0.1%). The rearrangement links TRBV6-1 to TRBJ2-1, with D tentatively TRBD2 (7 bases). The CDR3 contains 12 residues. Germline V gene lookup returns CDR1 MNHNS and CDR2 SASEGT. Trimming took 7 bases from V and 10 from J, leaving 14 bases between them. The CDR3 region has the DNA TGTGCCAGCACCGAAGGGGGGGACGAGCAGTTCTTC. Protein: CASTEGGDEQFF.

By sample share, this clone is medium-sized. V is TRBV28 and J is TRBJ2-6, with D uncertain. From germline, CDR1 is MDHEN and CDR2 SYDVKM. With 3 bases removed from V and 0 bases from J, the gap between germline ends came to 6 bases. This CDR3 has 15 amino acids. The CDR3 DNA reads TGTGCCAGCAGTTTCGGCGACTCTGGGGCCAACGTCCTGACTTTC. Its protein product is CASSFGDSGANVLTF.

This clone was observed at least ten times. The CDR3 DNA follows: TGTGCCAGTCGTCCCACCATGTTGGGGGACTACAATGAGCAGTTCTTC. Its translation is CASRPTMLGDYNEQFF. The V and J genes are TRBV19 and TRBJ2-1, with D possibly being TRBD1 or TRBD2 (5 bases each). Trimming took 8 bases from V and 3 from J, leaving 20 bases between them. This CDR3 has 16 residues. Germline CDR1 and CDR2: LNHDA and SQIVND (reference sequence).